What follows describes a single T cell receptor (beta chain). Its specificity is unknown. The sample belongs to a study of T cells in tuberculosis. Broader study findings: Shorter CDR3-alpha in active tuberculosis partly drove smaller distances.

Germline V gene lookup returns CDR1 KGHSH and CDR2 LQKENI. Trimming stripped 3 bases from V and 5 bases from J, with 8 bases between. The CDR3 covers 14 residues. Indicated time point: new active TB diagnosis, blood taken before or within 7 days of starting treatment. Only in-frame clones appear in the TCRdb table, and some are missing; sequencing was by immunoSEQ multiplex PCR. Of roughly 34,000 clones listed, more than 75% are singletons. This clonotype was sampled from an adult with tuberculosis. This chain connects TRBV18 to TRBJ1-6, with no clear D. The material was PBMCs, obtained at tuberculosis diagnosis. DNA of the CDR3: TGTGCCAGCTCACCTACCGCGGATAATTCACCCCTCCACTTT. Its translation is CASSPTADNSPLHF.